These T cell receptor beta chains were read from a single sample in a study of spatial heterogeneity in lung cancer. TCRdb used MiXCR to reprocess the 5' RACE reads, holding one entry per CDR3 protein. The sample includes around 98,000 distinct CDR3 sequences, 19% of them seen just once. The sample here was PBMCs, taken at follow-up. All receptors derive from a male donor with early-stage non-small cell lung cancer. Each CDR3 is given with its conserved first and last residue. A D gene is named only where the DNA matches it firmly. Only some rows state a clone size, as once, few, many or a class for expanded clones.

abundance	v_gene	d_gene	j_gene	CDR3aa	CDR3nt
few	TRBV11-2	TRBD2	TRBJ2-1	CASSPLGLAGDGEQFF	TGTGCCAGCAGCCCACTGGGACTAGCGGGGGACGGTGAGCAGTTCTTC
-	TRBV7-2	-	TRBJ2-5	CASSLTRLVETQYF	TGTGCCAGCAGCTTAACTAGACTGGTGGAGACCCAGTACTTC
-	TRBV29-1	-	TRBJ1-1	CSGGLNTEAFF	TGCTCTGGGGGGCTAAACACTGAAGCTTTCTTT
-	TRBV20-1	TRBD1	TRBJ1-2	CSAADRADYGYTF	TGCAGTGCTGCTGACAGGGCAGACTATGGCTACACCTTC
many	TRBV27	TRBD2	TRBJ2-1	CASSLVAGGPEQFF	TGTGCCAGCAGTTTAGTAGCGGGAGGACCAGAGCAGTTCTTC
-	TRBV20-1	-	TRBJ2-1	CSALLRNEQFF	TGCAGTGCTCTGCTTCGGAATGAGCAGTTCTTC
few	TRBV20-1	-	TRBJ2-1	CSARATDFTYNEQFF	TGCAGTGCTAGAGCCACGGACTTTACCTACAATGAGCAGTTCTTC
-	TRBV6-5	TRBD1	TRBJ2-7	CASGTGGSYEQYF	TGTGCCAGCGGGACAGGGGGCTCCTACGAGCAGTACTTC
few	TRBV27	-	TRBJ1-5	CASRDHRGNQPQHF	TGTGCCAGCAGAGACCACAGGGGCAATCAGCCCCAGCATTTT
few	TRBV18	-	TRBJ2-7	CASSPPAGGGRYF	TGTGCCAGCTCACCACCCGCAGGGGGAGGACGGTACTTC
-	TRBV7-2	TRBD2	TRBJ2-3	CASSLSGRALDTQYF	TGTGCCAGCAGCCTTAGCGGGAGGGCCTTAGATACGCAGTATTTT
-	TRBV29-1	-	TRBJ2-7	CSVRRGDEQYF	TGCAGCGTCCGGAGGGGGGACGAGCAGTACTTC
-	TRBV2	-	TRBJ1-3	CASSEAGLSGNTIYF	TGTGCCAGCAGTGAAGCGGGGCTCTCTGGAAACACCATATATTTT
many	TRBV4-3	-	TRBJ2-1	CASSQDGKGYNEQFF	TGCGCCAGCAGCCAAGATGGGAAGGGCTACAATGAGCAGTTCTTC
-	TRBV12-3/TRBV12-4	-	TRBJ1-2	CASSRHRGEGYGYTF	TGTGCCAGCAGCCGACACCGGGGAGAAGGGTATGGCTACACCTTC
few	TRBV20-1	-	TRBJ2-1	CSASDRPYNEQFF	TGCAGTGCTAGCGACCGGCCCTACAATGAGCAGTTCTTC
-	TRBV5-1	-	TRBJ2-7	CASSSHPGVHEQYF	TGCGCCAGCAGCTCGCACCCAGGGGTGCACGAGCAGTACTTC
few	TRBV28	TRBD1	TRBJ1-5	CASRGEGASLYSNQPQHF	TGTGCCAGCAGGGGGGAGGGGGCTTCCTTATATAGCAATCAGCCCCAGCATTTT
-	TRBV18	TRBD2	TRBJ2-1	CASSPDRGRADNEQFF	TGTGCCAGCTCACCGGATCGCGGGAGAGCGGACAATGAGCAGTTCTTC
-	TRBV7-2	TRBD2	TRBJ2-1	CASSSPQGLAEGDEQFF	TGTGCCAGCAGCTCCCCTCAAGGACTAGCGGAGGGCGATGAGCAGTTCTTC
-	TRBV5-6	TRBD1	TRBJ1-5	CASSAGTGSYQPQHF	TGTGCCAGCAGCGCGGGGACAGGGTCATATCAGCCCCAGCATTTT
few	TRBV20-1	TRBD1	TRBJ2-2	CSANIRGSPTGELFF	TGCAGTGCTAATATCAGGGGGTCGCCAACCGGGGAGCTGTTTTTT
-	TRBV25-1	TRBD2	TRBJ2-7	CASSDPLAGVYEQYF	TGTGCCAGCAGTGATCCCCTAGCGGGAGTGTACGAGCAGTACTTC
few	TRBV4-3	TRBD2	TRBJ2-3	CASSSRDYTGSDTQYF	TGCGCCAGCAGCTCACGGGACTATACGGGTAGCGATACGCAGTATTTT
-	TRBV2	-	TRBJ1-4	CASSVSPSEKLFF	TGTGCCAGCAGTGTTTCTCCGAGTGAAAAACTGTTTTTT
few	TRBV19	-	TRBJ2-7	CASSRQSDVSYEQYF	TGTGCCAGTAGCCGACAATCGGACGTATCCTACGAGCAGTACTTC
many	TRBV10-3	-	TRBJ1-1	CATRGNTEAFF	TGTGCCACCAGGGGAAACACTGAAGCTTTCTTT
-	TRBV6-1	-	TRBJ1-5	CASSEVGGGNQPQHF	TGTGCCAGCAGTGAAGTCGGGGGGGGCAATCAGCCCCAGCATTTT
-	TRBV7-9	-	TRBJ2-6	CASSARQIRVFSGANVLTF	TGTGCCAGCAGCGCAAGACAGATCCGAGTTTTCTCTGGGGCCAACGTCCTGACTTTC
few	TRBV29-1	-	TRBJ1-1	CSALAGDMNTEAFF	TGCAGCGCCCTCGCCGGGGACATGAACACTGAAGCTTTCTTT
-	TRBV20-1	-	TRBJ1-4	CSAVQQGTGEKLFF	TGCAGTGCCGTCCAACAGGGAACGGGTGAAAAACTGTTTTTT
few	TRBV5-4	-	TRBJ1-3	CASSFQGRRGNTIYF	TGTGCCAGCAGCTTCCAGGGTCGTCGAGGAAACACCATATATTTT
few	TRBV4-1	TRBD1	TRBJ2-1	CASSSLQVTGTEDNEQFF	TGCGCCAGCAGCTCGCTTCAGGTAACCGGGACAGAGGACAATGAGCAGTTCTTC
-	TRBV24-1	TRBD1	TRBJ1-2	CATSDPGQGENGYTF	TGTGCCACCAGTGATCCGGGACAGGGTGAGAATGGCTACACCTTC
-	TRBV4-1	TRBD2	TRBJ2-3	CASSQGMSRGADTQYF	TGCGCCAGCAGCCAAGGTATGAGCCGGGGGGCAGATACGCAGTATTTT
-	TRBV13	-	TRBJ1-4	CASSLGPGLLANEKLFF	TGTGCCAGCAGCTTAGGCCCGGGTTTGTTGGCTAATGAAAAACTGTTTTTT
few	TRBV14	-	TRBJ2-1	CASSPHGTPYNEQFF	TGTGCCAGCAGCCCGCACGGGACTCCCTACAATGAGCAGTTCTTC
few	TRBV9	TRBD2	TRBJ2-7	CASSPRLAGTSYEQYF	TGTGCCAGCAGCCCCAGACTAGCGGGAACATCCTACGAGCAGTACTTC